The 3 T cell receptor beta chains given below trace back to one sample, sequenced in a study of spatial heterogeneity in lung cancer. Overall study findings and caveats: For expanded intratumoral alpha and beta TCRs, counts tracked tumor mutation counts.

Time point reported: sample taken at primary tumor resection. Antigen specificity for these receptors is unknown. TCRdb reanalysed the 5' RACE reads using MiXCR and keeps one entry per CDR3 protein. The sample holds some 1,600 distinct CDR3 sequences, 20% to 25% seen once. The sequenced sample was lung tumor tissue, obtained at surgery. The receptors come from a male donor with early-stage non-small cell lung cancer.

Of note for this clonotype: This beta chain lies outside the target of a library built for alpha chains; its clone size means little. The chain joins TRBV4-1 to TRBJ2-4; D is possibly TRBD2 (6 bases). This CDR3 contains 13 residues. CDR1 MGHRA and CDR2 YSYEKL come from the germline V gene. Trimming took 0 bases from V and 9 from J, leaving 9 bases between them. The CDR3 loop is CASSQEEGRIQYF. In nucleotides, the CDR3 is TGCGCCAGCAGCCAAGAGGAGGGACGCATTCAGTACTTC.

Sample share makes this clonotype medium-sized. Found in a library prepared for alpha chains, this beta chain is an off-target read, and its abundance has little meaning. The chain employs TRBV7-2 and TRBJ2-3, with TRBD2 identical over 11 bases. After removal of 5 bases from V and 5 bases from J, the junction contained 6 bases not matched to a gene. This CDR3 contains 15 residues. Per germline, CDR1 SGHTA and CDR2 FQGNSA. The CDR3 bases are TGTGCCAGCAGCACAATAGCGGGGGGGCTAGATACGCAGTATTTT. Its protein is CASSTIAGGLDTQYF.

This clonotype is termed medium-sized (0.01 to 0.1%). The size of this beta chain means little, since it is a stray read in a library made for alpha chains. The chain combines TRBV5-6 with TRBJ1-2; D is unclear. This CDR3 has 15 amino acids. V lost 2 bases to trimming and J lost 4 bases, with 15 bases between them. Germline values: CDR1 SGHDT, CDR2 YYEEEE. CDR3 DNA: TGTGCCAGCAGCTTTGTCTCTCCCGGCCCCTATGGCTACACCTTC. Encoded protein: CASSFVSPGPYGYTF.